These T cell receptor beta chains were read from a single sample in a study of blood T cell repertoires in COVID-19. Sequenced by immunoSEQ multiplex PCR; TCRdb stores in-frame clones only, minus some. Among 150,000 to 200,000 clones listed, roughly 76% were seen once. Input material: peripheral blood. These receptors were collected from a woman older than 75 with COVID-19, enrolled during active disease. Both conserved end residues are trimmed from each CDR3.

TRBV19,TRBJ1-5,ASSLQHQVIGQPQH
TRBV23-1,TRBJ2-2,AIRRRTGPPGELF
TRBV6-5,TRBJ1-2,ASSRQRDNYGYT
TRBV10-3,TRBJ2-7,AIRSGTSGSAYEQY
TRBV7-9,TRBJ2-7,ASSETAPGAEQY
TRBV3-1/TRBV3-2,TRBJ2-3,ASGHDGPLDTQY
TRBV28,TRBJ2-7,ASSWEAGQSSYEQY
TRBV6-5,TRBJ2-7,ASTGTRAPWQY
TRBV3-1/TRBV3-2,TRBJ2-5,ASSQATGTGVWRGVGETQY
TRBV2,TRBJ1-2,ASSEAQGNYGYT
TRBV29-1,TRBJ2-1,SALRAGGPHNEQF
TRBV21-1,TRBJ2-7,ASSDGWVPNSYEQY
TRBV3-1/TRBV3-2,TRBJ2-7,ASSQDIPSRTGFARQY
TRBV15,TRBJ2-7,ATSRDLGGLGEQY
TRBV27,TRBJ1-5,ASSLGRYQPQH
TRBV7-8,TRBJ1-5,ASSRTVNQPQH
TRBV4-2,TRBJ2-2,ASSQDRGRSTGELF
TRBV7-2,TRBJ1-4,ASSLGWIGTPGEKLF
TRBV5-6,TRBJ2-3,ASSLDRGLTSTDTQY
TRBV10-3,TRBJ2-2,ATRPGQGSSGELF
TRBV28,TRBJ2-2,ASSVREYQPHRELF
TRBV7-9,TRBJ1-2,ASSLGGQGASGYT
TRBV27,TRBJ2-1,ASSDRGPFNEQF
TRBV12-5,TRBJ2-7,ASGPDAGTYEQY
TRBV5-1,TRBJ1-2,ASSYTGAGGYGYT
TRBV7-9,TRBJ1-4,ASSYLAEKLF
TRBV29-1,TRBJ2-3,SASGSPSTDTQY
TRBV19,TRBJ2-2,ASSMGTNTGELF
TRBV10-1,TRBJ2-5,ASRDRGRSETQY
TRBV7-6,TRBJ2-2,ASRGSAGTGELF
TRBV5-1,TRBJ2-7,ASSSKGSSYEQY
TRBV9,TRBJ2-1,ASSARGGSGSSYNEQF
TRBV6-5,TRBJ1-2,ASRGWGLAYGYT
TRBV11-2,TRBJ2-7,ASSLALVSYEQY
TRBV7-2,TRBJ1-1,ASSLIWSTEAF
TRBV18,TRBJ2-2,ASSTTRRAGELF
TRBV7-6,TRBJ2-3,ASSISLWTGSTDTQY
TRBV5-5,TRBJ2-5,ASSRGQGRETQY
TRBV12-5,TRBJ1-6,ASGLVNRGNSPLH
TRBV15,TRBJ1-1,ATSRGANTEAF
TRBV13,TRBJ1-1,ASSNQGGGTEAF
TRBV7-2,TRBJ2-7,ASSLGQGAYEQY
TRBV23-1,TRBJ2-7,ASSQSSWRGTYEQY
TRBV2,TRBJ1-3,ASSVGAEYSGNTIY
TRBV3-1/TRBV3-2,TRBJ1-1,ASSLCAGMNTEAF
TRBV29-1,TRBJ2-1,SGLTSAIYNEQF